Below are 10 T cell receptor beta chains sequenced from a single sample in a study of metastatic and nonmetastatic thyroid tumors. Thyroid surgery had not been preceded by any treatment in any patient. Using MiXCR, TCRdb re-called clones from the PCR reads. The repertoire consists of approximately 44,000 clones, with 20% to 25% occurring once and the leading ten covering about 14%. Sample: tumor tissue. The receptor set was obtained from a female donor with papillary thyroid cancer or a benign thyroid nodule (not recorded which). Some clones in this sample may be carry-over from other donors' samples.

This clone appeared once. The junction shows a germline mismatch at one end, possibly a read error. This sample includes further DNA sequences coding for the same CDR3. The chain combines TRBV20-1 with TRBJ2-7; 12 bases align to TRBD2. Germline V gene sequence: CDR1 DFQATT, CDR2 SNEGSKA (reference sequence). The CDR3 runs to 17 residues. In DNA, the CDR3 is TGCAGTGCCAGAGATTGGGCTAGCGGGAGGGCAGGATACGAGCAGTACTTC. Translating it yields CSARDWASGRAGYEQYF.

This clone was seen a few times. This chain links TRBV30 with TRBJ2-7; TRBD1 might be the D (5 bases). The germline gives CDR1 GTSNPN, CDR2 SVGIG (reference sequence). V shed 3 bases and J shed 10 bases, with 13 bases lying between them. The CDR3 contains 11 residues. CDR3 sequence reads: CAWRTAYIQYF. CDR3 bases: TGTGCCTGGAGGACAGCCTATATTCAGTACTTC.

The chain has TRBV7-6 and TRBJ2-3, with D possibly matching TRBD1 (6 bases). Trimming took 6 bases from V and 0 from J, leaving 7 bases between them. CDR1 SGHVS and CDR2 FNYEAQ come from the germline V gene. The length of the CDR3 is 13 residues. The CDR3 sequence: CASRRGSTDTQYF. CDR3 sequence (DNA): TGTGCCAGCAGGAGGGGGAGCACAGATACGCAGTATTTT.

This clone was recorded at least ten times. In DNA, the CDR3 is TGTGCCAGCAGCTTATCCCCTCTCGGGGGGGCGGGCTACACCTTC. Amino acids: CASSLSPLGGAGYTF. The gene calls are TRBV7-3 and TRBJ1-2; weak D call: TRBD1 (6 bases). The germline CDR1 and CDR2 sequences are SGHTA and FQGTGA. V shed 2 bases and J shed 8 bases, with 18 bases lying between them. The CDR3 is 15 amino acids.

This chain connects TRBV20-1 to TRBJ1-2; TRBD1 might be the D (5 bases). Per germline, CDR1 DFQATT and CDR2 SNEGSKA (reference sequence). V was clipped by 0 bases and J by 5 bases, with 10 bases between them. This CDR3 region has 13 residues. The CDR3 loop is CSARDDWGYGYTF. The CDR3 nucleotides are TGCAGTGCTAGAGATGATTGGGGGTATGGCTACACCTTC.

The chain has TRBV7-2 and TRBJ2-7; the match to TRBD2 covers 8 bases. V dropped 5 bases and J dropped 2; count of bases not matched to a gene: 8. The CDR3 extends over 15 amino acids. Per germline, CDR1 SGHTA and CDR2 FQGNSA. The CDR3 nucleotides are TGTGCCAGCAGCCAGACTAGCGTGGTGCCCTACGAGCAGTACTTC. This encodes CASSQTSVVPYEQYF.

This clone has ten or more counts. The chain carries TRBV19 and TRBJ1-1; D is undetermined. Per the germline V gene, CDR1 is LNHDA and CDR2 is SQIVND (reference sequence). V lost 8 bases, J lost 7 bases, and 14 bases lay in between. The CDR3 runs 12 residues. The CDR3 spells CASWRSPLEAFF. In DNA, the CDR3 is TGTGCCAGTTGGAGGTCCCCGCTTGAAGCTTTCTTT.

This clone was recorded a few times. V is TRBV28 and J is TRBJ1-1; 7 nucleotides line up with TRBD1. CDR1 and CDR2 (germline): MDHEN, SYDVKM. The CDR3 runs 16 residues. With 3 bases clipped from V and 5 bases from J, the junction kept 12 bases outside the gene matches. The CDR3 DNA reads as TGTGCCAGCAGTTTCGGAGGGGGCAGAGTGGGTACTGAAGCTTTCTTT. This encodes CASSFGGGRVGTEAFF.

A few counts support this clone. This may stem from a read error, because a much larger clone lies one nucleotide away. The chain couples TRBV28 to TRBJ2-2; TRBD2 matches at 7 bases. V trimming: 5 bases; J trimming: 4 bases; junction bases outside the gene matches: 10. This CDR3 has 16 amino acids. Germline CDR1 MDHEN, CDR2 SYDVKM. In DNA, the CDR3 is TGTGCCAGCAGTACTGGGGCGGGGGTACTCACCGGGGAGCTGTTTTTT. The encoded protein is CASSTGAGVLTGELFF.

The sample holds many counts of this clone. Since a much larger clone is just one base distant, this may be a read error. V usage is TRBV28 and J usage is TRBJ1-4; the D gene is possibly TRBD1 (6 bases). The CDR3 contains 17 residues. CDR1 and CDR2 (germline): MDHEN, SYDVKM. This CDR3 is CAGSHQKAGAYNEKLFF. CDR3 coding DNA: TGTGCCGGCAGTCACCAGAAGGCAGGGGCTTATAATGAAAAACTGTTTTTT.